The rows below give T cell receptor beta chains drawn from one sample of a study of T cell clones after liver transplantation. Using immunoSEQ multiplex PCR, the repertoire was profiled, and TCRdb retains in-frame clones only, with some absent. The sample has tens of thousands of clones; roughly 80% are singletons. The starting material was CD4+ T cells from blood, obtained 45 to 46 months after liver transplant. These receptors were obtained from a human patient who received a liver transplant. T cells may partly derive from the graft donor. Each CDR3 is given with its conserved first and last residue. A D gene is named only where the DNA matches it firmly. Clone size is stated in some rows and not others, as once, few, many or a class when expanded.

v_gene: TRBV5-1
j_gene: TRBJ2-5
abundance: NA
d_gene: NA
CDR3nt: TGCGCCAGCACTATCACCGGGACGTACCAAGAGACCCAGTACTTC
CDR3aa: CASTITGTYQETQYF

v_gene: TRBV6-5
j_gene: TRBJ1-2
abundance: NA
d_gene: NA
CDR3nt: TGTGCCAGCAGTTACGGACAAAACTATGGCTACACCTTC
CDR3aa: CASSYGQNYGYTF

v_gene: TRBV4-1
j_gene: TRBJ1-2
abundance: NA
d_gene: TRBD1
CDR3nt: TGCGCCAGCAGCCAAGTTCTCCACAGGGGTGGTGGCTACACCTTC
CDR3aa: CASSQVLHRGGGYTF

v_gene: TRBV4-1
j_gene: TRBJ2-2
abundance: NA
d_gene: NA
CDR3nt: TGCGCCAGCAGCCAAGATTTATCCAGGCTCGCGAACACCGGGGAGCTGTTTTTT
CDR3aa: CASSQDLSRLANTGELFF

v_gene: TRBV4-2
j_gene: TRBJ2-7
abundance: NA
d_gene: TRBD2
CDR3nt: TGTGCCAGCAGCCAAGATGCTAGCGGGATGTACGAGCAGTACTTC
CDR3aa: CASSQDASGMYEQYF

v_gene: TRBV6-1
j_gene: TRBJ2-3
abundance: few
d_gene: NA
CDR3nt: TGTGCCAGCAGTGAAGCATACGGGAGTGCGACAGATACGCAGTATTTT
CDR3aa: CASSEAYGSATDTQYF

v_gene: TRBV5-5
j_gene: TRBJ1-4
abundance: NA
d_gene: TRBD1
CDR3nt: TGTGCCAGCAGCCCTGGAGAAGGAGGGGGCAATGAAAAACTGTTTTTT
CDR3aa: CASSPGEGGGNEKLFF

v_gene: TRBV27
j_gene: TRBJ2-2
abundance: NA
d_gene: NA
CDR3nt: TGTGCCAGCAGCACGTGGGGTAGCGGGAACACCGGGGAGCTGTTTTTT
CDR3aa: CASSTWGSGNTGELFF

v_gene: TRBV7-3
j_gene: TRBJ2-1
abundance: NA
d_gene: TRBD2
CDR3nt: TGTGCCAGCAGCCGAACCACTGTCTTCGGGAGGGTCTCCTACAATGAGCAGTTCTTC
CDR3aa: CASSRTTVFGRVSYNEQFF

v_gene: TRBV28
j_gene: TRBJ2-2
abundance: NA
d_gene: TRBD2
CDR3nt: TGTGCCAGCAGCCCAGGACTAGCGGGAGTAGGGAACACCGGGGAGCTGTTTTTT
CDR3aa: CASSPGLAGVGNTGELFF

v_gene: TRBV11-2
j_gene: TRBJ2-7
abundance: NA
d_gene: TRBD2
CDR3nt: TGTGCCAGCAGACCCCCACCATGGGGGAGGGCCTACGAGCAGTACTTC
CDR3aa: CASRPPPWGRAYEQYF

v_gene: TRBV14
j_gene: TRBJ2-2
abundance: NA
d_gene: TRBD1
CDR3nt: TGTGCCAGCAGCCAAGATCAGGGGGCAAGGTCCGGGGAGCTGTTTTTT
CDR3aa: CASSQDQGARSGELFF

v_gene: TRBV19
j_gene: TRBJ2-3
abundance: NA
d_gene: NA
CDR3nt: TGTGCCAGTAGTATCCCTCAACGGGCAGATACGCAGTATTTT
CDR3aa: CASSIPQRADTQYF

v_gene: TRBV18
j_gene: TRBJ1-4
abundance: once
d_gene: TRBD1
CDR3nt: TGTGCCAGCTCACGGGACAGGGAGGATGAAAAACTGTTTTTT
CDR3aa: CASSRDREDEKLFF

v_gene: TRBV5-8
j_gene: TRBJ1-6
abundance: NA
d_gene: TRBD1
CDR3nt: TGTGCCAGCAGTCGTGGACAGGCCTATAATTCACCCCTCCACTTT
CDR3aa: CASSRGQAYNSPLHF

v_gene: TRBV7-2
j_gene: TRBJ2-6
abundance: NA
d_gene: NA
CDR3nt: TGTGCCAGCAGCTTAGGTCCCTCTGGGGCCAACGTCCTGACTTTC
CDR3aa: CASSLGPSGANVLTF

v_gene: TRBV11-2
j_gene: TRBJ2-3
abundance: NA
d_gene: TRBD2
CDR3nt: TGTGCCAGCAGCTCCTGGCAGGGACTAGCGGGGGCAGACACAGATACGCAGTATTTT
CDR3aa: CASSSWQGLAGADTDTQYF